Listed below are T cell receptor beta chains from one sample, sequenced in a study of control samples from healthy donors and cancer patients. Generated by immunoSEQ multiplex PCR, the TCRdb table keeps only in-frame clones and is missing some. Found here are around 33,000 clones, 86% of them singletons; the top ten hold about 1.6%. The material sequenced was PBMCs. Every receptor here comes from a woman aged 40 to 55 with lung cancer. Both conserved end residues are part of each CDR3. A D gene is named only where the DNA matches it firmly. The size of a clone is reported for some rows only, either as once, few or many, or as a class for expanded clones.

CDR3aa: CASSQDGGTGSEKLFF
CDR3nt: TGTGCCAGCAGCCAAGATGGGGGGACAGGGAGTGAAAAACTGTTTTTT
j_gene: TRBJ1-4
v_gene: TRBV4-2
abundance: .
d_gene: TRBD1

CDR3aa: CAISELSLGGSVDEKLFF
CDR3nt: TGTGCCATCAGTGAGCTCAGCCTAGGGGGCTCGGTTGATGAAAAACTGTTTTTT
j_gene: TRBJ1-4
v_gene: TRBV10-3
abundance: .
d_gene: TRBD1

CDR3aa: CSVEASLGYGYTF
CDR3nt: TGCAGCGTTGAGGCATCTCTAGGGTATGGCTACACCTTC
j_gene: TRBJ1-2
v_gene: TRBV29-1
abundance: .
d_gene: .

CDR3aa: CASSLSLTDYQPQHF
CDR3nt: TGTGCCAGCAGTTTATCGTTAACTGACTATCAGCCCCAGCATTTT
j_gene: TRBJ1-5
v_gene: TRBV27
abundance: .
d_gene: .

CDR3aa: CASSFEGGGGQPQHF
CDR3nt: TGTGCCAGCAGTTTTGAGGGGGGGGGCGGGCAGCCCCAGCATTTT
j_gene: TRBJ1-5
v_gene: TRBV28
abundance: .
d_gene: .

CDR3aa: CASSWTTGRNSPLHF
CDR3nt: TGTGCCAGTAGTTGGACGACAGGTCGAAATTCACCCCTCCACTTT
j_gene: TRBJ1-6
v_gene: TRBV19
abundance: .
d_gene: .

CDR3aa: CASSDPYLPQYF
CDR3nt: TGTGCCAGCAGTGACCCATATCTCCCCCAGTACTTC
j_gene: TRBJ2-5
v_gene: TRBV2
abundance: .
d_gene: .

CDR3aa: CASSPTGQGSRELFF
CDR3nt: TGTGCCAGCAGCCCTACGGGACAGGGGTCTCGAGAGCTGTTTTTT
j_gene: TRBJ2-2
v_gene: TRBV3-1/TRBV3-2
abundance: once
d_gene: TRBD1

CDR3aa: CASSPPGARGDYGYTF
CDR3nt: TGTGCCAGCTCACCACCGGGGGCGAGGGGTGACTATGGCTACACCTTC
j_gene: TRBJ1-2
v_gene: TRBV18
abundance: .
d_gene: .

CDR3aa: CASSLGRLGHSPLHF
CDR3nt: TGTGCCAGCAGCTTAGGGCGCCTCGGGCATTCACCCCTCCACTTT
j_gene: TRBJ1-6
v_gene: TRBV13
abundance: .
d_gene: .

CDR3aa: CASSSRDRFYNEQFF
CDR3nt: TGTGCCAGCAGCTCAAGGGACAGGTTTTACAATGAGCAGTTCTTC
j_gene: TRBJ2-1
v_gene: TRBV21-1
abundance: .
d_gene: .

CDR3aa: CASRPGQGSTGELFF
CDR3nt: TGCGCCAGCAGGCCCGGACAGGGGAGCACCGGGGAGCTGTTTTTT
j_gene: TRBJ2-2
v_gene: TRBV5-1
abundance: .
d_gene: TRBD1

CDR3aa: CASSYSSGSGNTIYF
CDR3nt: TGTGCCAGCAGTTACTCCTCTGGCTCTGGAAACACCATATATTTT
j_gene: TRBJ1-3
v_gene: TRBV6-7
abundance: .
d_gene: .

CDR3aa: CSARWGYEQYF
CDR3nt: TGCAGTGCTAGATGGGGCTACGAGCAGTACTTC
j_gene: TRBJ2-7
v_gene: TRBV20-1
abundance: .
d_gene: .

CDR3aa: CASSQGEGYAGELFF
CDR3nt: TGCGCCAGCAGCCAAGGGGAGGGTTACGCCGGGGAGCTGTTTTTT
j_gene: TRBJ2-2
v_gene: TRBV4-3
abundance: .
d_gene: TRBD2

CDR3aa: CASSEGGGSSPLHF
CDR3nt: TGTGCCAGCAGTGAAGGCGGGGGAAGCTCACCCCTCCACTTT
j_gene: TRBJ1-6
v_gene: TRBV6-1
abundance: .
d_gene: .

CDR3aa: CASSLWSSHTTGELFF
CDR3nt: TGTGCCAGCAGCTTATGGTCTAGCCACACCACCGGGGAGCTGTTTTTT
j_gene: TRBJ2-2
v_gene: TRBV11-2
abundance: few
d_gene: .

CDR3aa: CASSDRGQSKNIQYF
CDR3nt: TGTGCCAGCTCAGACAGGGGGCAAAGCAAAAACATTCAGTACTTC
j_gene: TRBJ2-4
v_gene: TRBV18
abundance: .
d_gene: TRBD1

CDR3aa: CASSRTGQGNGYTF
CDR3nt: TGTGCCAGCAGCCGAACCGGACAGGGGAATGGCTACACCTTC
j_gene: TRBJ1-2
v_gene: TRBV7-6
abundance: .
d_gene: TRBD1

CDR3aa: CASSWGLMNTEAFF
CDR3nt: TGTGCCAGTAGCTGGGGACTTATGAACACTGAAGCTTTCTTT
j_gene: TRBJ1-1
v_gene: TRBV19
abundance: few
d_gene: .

CDR3aa: CASRDRGGRTEAFF
CDR3nt: TGTGCCAGTAGGGACAGGGGAGGTCGCACTGAAGCTTTCTTT
j_gene: TRBJ1-1
v_gene: TRBV19
abundance: .
d_gene: TRBD1

CDR3aa: CASSLVFKGRSPLHF
CDR3nt: TGTGCCAGCAGCTTAGTTTTTAAGGGGAGGTCACCCCTCCACTTT
j_gene: TRBJ1-6
v_gene: TRBV11-2
abundance: .
d_gene: .

CDR3aa: CASSQRSRGNIQYF
CDR3nt: TGTGCCAGCAGCCAAAGGAGTCGGGGAAACATTCAGTACTTC
j_gene: TRBJ2-4
v_gene: TRBV3-1/TRBV3-2
abundance: .
d_gene: .

CDR3aa: CASSRGDRGLETQYF
CDR3nt: TGTGCCAGCAGCCGGGGGGACAGGGGGCTGGAGACCCAGTACTTC
j_gene: TRBJ2-5
v_gene: TRBV11-3
abundance: .
d_gene: TRBD1

CDR3aa: CASSLGGQINEQFF
CDR3nt: TGTGCCAGCAGCTTGGGGGGGCAAATAAATGAGCAGTTCTTC
j_gene: TRBJ2-1
v_gene: TRBV11-3
abundance: .
d_gene: .

CDR3aa: CAIGTSVGGTDTQYF
CDR3nt: TGTGCCATCGGGACTAGCGTCGGGGGCACAGATACGCAGTATTTT
j_gene: TRBJ2-3
v_gene: TRBV6-5
abundance: .
d_gene: TRBD2

CDR3aa: CASRRGIGELFF
CDR3nt: TGTGCCAGCAGGAGGGGAATCGGGGAGCTGTTTTTT
j_gene: TRBJ2-2
v_gene: TRBV4-2
abundance: few
d_gene: .

CDR3aa: CASNTGNNEQFF
CDR3nt: TGTGCCAGCAACACAGGGAATAATGAGCAGTTCTTC
j_gene: TRBJ2-1
v_gene: TRBV28
abundance: .
d_gene: .

CDR3aa: CASSYSGSRGYEQYF
CDR3nt: TGTGCCAGCAGTTACTCGGGAAGCCGGGGGTACGAGCAGTACTTC
j_gene: TRBJ2-7
v_gene: TRBV27
abundance: .
d_gene: .

CDR3aa: CASSYKTGELFF
CDR3nt: TGCGCCAGCAGCTATAAGACAGGGGAGCTGTTTTTT
j_gene: TRBJ2-2
v_gene: TRBV5-1
abundance: .
d_gene: .

CDR3aa: CASSFGGNNEQFF
CDR3nt: TGTGCCAGCAGCTTCGGGGGGAACAATGAGCAGTTCTTC
j_gene: TRBJ2-1
v_gene: TRBV7-3
abundance: few
d_gene: TRBD2

CDR3aa: CASSEDLQETQYF
CDR3nt: TGTGCCAGCAGCGAGGACTTACAAGAGACCCAGTACTTC
j_gene: TRBJ2-5
v_gene: TRBV5-6
abundance: .
d_gene: .

CDR3aa: CASSEFGNNGQFF
CDR3nt: TGTGCCAGCAGTGAATTCGGCAACAATGGGCAGTTCTTC
j_gene: TRBJ2-1
v_gene: TRBV2
abundance: .
d_gene: .

CDR3aa: CASSVAPASGGTYQETQYF
CDR3nt: TGTGCCAGCAGCGTAGCTCCGGCTAGCGGGGGGACCTATCAAGAGACCCAGTACTTC
j_gene: TRBJ2-5
v_gene: TRBV9
abundance: .
d_gene: TRBD2

CDR3aa: CASSLGLAGYGEQFF
CDR3nt: TGTGCCAGCAGCTTAGGACTAGCGGGGTACGGTGAGCAGTTCTTC
j_gene: TRBJ2-1
v_gene: TRBV11-3
abundance: .
d_gene: TRBD2

CDR3aa: CASSLTLQAGRNSPLHF
CDR3nt: TGCGCCAGCAGCTTGACCTTGCAGGCAGGGAGAAATTCACCCCTCCACTTT
j_gene: TRBJ1-6
v_gene: TRBV5-1
abundance: .
d_gene: .

CDR3aa: CASSPGTVGTDTQYF
CDR3nt: TGCGCCAGCAGCCCAGGGACAGTCGGCACAGATACGCAGTATTTT
j_gene: TRBJ2-3
v_gene: TRBV5-1
abundance: .
d_gene: TRBD1

CDR3aa: CASSYDRGTYNEQFF
CDR3nt: TGTGCCAGCAGTTATGACAGGGGAACCTACAATGAGCAGTTCTTC
j_gene: TRBJ2-1
v_gene: TRBV27
abundance: few
d_gene: TRBD1

CDR3aa: CASSQDIFIYGYTF
CDR3nt: TGCGCCAGCAGCCAAGATATTTTCATCTATGGCTACACCTTC
j_gene: TRBJ1-2
v_gene: TRBV4-3
abundance: .
d_gene: .

CDR3aa: CASSPLEGSGNTIYF
CDR3nt: TGCGCCAGCAGCCCCCTTGAGGGCTCTGGAAACACCATATATTTT
j_gene: TRBJ1-3
v_gene: TRBV5-1
abundance: few
d_gene: .

CDR3aa: CASSPGRISGNTIYF
CDR3nt: TGTGCCAGCAGCCCCGGACGGATCTCTGGAAACACCATATATTTT
j_gene: TRBJ1-3
v_gene: TRBV9
abundance: .
d_gene: .

CDR3aa: CASSTGQDRTDTQYF
CDR3nt: TGCGCCAGCAGCACAGGACAGGACCGCACAGATACGCAGTATTTT
j_gene: TRBJ2-3
v_gene: TRBV5-1
abundance: .
d_gene: TRBD1

CDR3aa: CAISSPDSYEQYF
CDR3nt: TGTGCCATCAGTAGCCCGGACAGCTACGAGCAGTACTTC
j_gene: TRBJ2-7
v_gene: TRBV10-3
abundance: .
d_gene: .

CDR3aa: CASSLSHDRYSNQPQHF
CDR3nt: TGTGCCAGCAGTTTATCCCACGACAGGTATAGCAATCAGCCCCAGCATTTT
j_gene: TRBJ1-5
v_gene: TRBV28
abundance: .
d_gene: .

CDR3aa: CASSLGTDDGYTF
CDR3nt: TGTGCCAGCAGCCTCGGGACAGATGATGGCTACACCTTC
j_gene: TRBJ1-2
v_gene: TRBV7-9
abundance: .
d_gene: TRBD1

CDR3aa: CASSSGSSSDTGELFF
CDR3nt: TGTGCCAGCAGCTCCGGGTCCTCCTCAGACACCGGGGAGCTGTTTTTT
j_gene: TRBJ2-2
v_gene: TRBV11-3
abundance: .
d_gene: .

CDR3aa: CASSLSPTGVTEAFF
CDR3nt: TGTGCCAGCAGCCTCTCACCAACAGGGGTGACTGAAGCTTTCTTT
j_gene: TRBJ1-1
v_gene: TRBV3-1/TRBV3-2
abundance: .
d_gene: TRBD1

CDR3aa: CASSISRVRSNQPQHF
CDR3nt: TGTGCCAGTAGTATATCCAGGGTACGAAGCAATCAGCCCCAGCATTTT
j_gene: TRBJ1-5
v_gene: TRBV19
abundance: .
d_gene: .

CDR3aa: CASSQGPGISPLHF
CDR3nt: TGTGCCAGCAGCCAAGGTCCAGGGATTTCACCCCTCCACTTT
j_gene: TRBJ1-6
v_gene: TRBV3-1/TRBV3-2
abundance: .
d_gene: .

CDR3aa: CASTLRTFNYGYTF
CDR3nt: TGTGCCAGCACCTTGAGGACATTTAACTATGGCTACACCTTC
j_gene: TRBJ1-2
v_gene: TRBV28
abundance: .
d_gene: .

CDR3aa: CASSQDPQGTDTQYF
CDR3nt: TGCGCCAGCAGCCAAGATCCCCAGGGAACAGATACGCAGTATTTT
j_gene: TRBJ2-3
v_gene: TRBV4-1
abundance: .
d_gene: .

CDR3aa: CASSLGAGDYLSEQYF
CDR3nt: TGTGCCAGCAGCTTAGGGGCGGGGGATTACCTCTCCGAGCAGTACTTC
j_gene: TRBJ2-7
v_gene: TRBV7-6
abundance: few
d_gene: TRBD2

CDR3aa: CSVGWGQDTGELFF
CDR3nt: TGCAGCGTTGGGTGGGGGCAGGACACCGGGGAGCTGTTTTTT
j_gene: TRBJ2-2
v_gene: TRBV29-1
abundance: few
d_gene: .